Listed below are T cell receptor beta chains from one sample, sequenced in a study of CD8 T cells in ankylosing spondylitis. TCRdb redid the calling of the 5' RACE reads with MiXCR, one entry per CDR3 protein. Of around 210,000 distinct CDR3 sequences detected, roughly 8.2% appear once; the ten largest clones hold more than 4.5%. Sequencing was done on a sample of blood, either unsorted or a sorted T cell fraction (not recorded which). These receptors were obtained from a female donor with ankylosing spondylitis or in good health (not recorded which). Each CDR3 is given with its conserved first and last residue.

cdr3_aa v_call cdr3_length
CASSSSTGLNTEAFF TRBV7-2 15
CASSLVGLADNEQFF TRBV7-9 15
CASTENSSYEQYF TRBV28 13
CASSLIGHGETQYF TRBV12-3/TRBV12-4 14
CAWTLMGNTEAFF TRBV30 13
CASRASGRAYEQFF TRBV6-2/TRBV6-3 14
CAWGLTAYEQYF TRBV30 12
CASSKLGNMNTEAFF TRBV5-1 15
CASSLVAAGNGYTF TRBV7-2 14
CSVTVPEAFF TRBV29-1 10
CSAKEGAIWEQYF TRBV20-1 13
CSVYGGRVYNEQFF TRBV29-1 14
CASSQRTSGRQETQYF TRBV5-1 16
CASGLVSGRPVGEQYF TRBV12-5 16
CASSHLPSGNEQFF TRBV4-3 14
CATSDRDSGGKETQYF TRBV24-1 16
CASSLASNNPYEQYF TRBV12-3/TRBV12-4 15
CSAHYRVEAFF TRBV29-1 11
CATSDLETGSNTGELFF TRBV24-1 17
CASSSTVGETQYF TRBV13 13
CASSLTGARNTEAFF TRBV5-5 15
CASSQGYLAKNIQYF TRBV7-6 15
CASSLLDRGRNQPQHF TRBV19 16
CASSPPPSGVTGELFF TRBV11-2 16
CASGPSGGNEQFF TRBV12-5 13
CASSVTTNEQFF TRBV5-5 12
CSAGRQVMNTEAFF TRBV20-1 14
CASSLDEGGARSEQYF TRBV5-1 16
CAWSLIGDGYTF TRBV30 12
CSVGTLRSGELFF TRBV29-1 13
CASSLRADLELFF TRBV7-8 13
CASRYRAARNTEAFF TRBV7-2 15
CASSYSNSGANVLTF TRBV6-2/TRBV6-3 15
CASSYVVNEQFF TRBV6-2/TRBV6-3 12
CASSPGPRSQPQHF TRBV5-1 14
CASSLGTSVYNEQFF TRBV7-2 15
CASSLTGSGNEQFF TRBV6-4 14
CASSLGTGTGYGYTF TRBV7-2 15
CASSLAVLAGLQETQYF TRBV7-8 17
CASSLGLADFLKETQYF TRBV7-9 17
CATSLAGGPSWEQFF TRBV3-1 15
CASSRGTSAGEQYF TRBV7-2 14
CASSGREFTDTQYF TRBV7-9 14
CASRLDRAVGGELFF TRBV6-7 15
CASSLLADLGTQYF TRBV5-1 14
CASSPSDTQETQYF TRBV4-2 14